This T cell receptor (beta chain) was documented in a study of blood T cell repertoires in COVID-19. Study overall: Material from acute and convalescent COVID-19 was sourced from the United States, Italy and Spain.

This clone was counted a few times. CDR1 and CDR2 (germline): MGHRA, YSYEKL. The junction had 13 bases not matched to a gene; V was cut back by 0 bases and J by 6 bases. The CDR3 covers 19 residues. Sequencing used immunoSEQ multiplex PCR; TCRdb keeps in-frame clones, though not all of them. The data contain some 190,000 clones, roughly 79% of them singletons. This chain connects TRBV4-1 to TRBJ2-2; 10 positions agree with TRBD1. This clonotype was sampled from a woman aged 35 to 49 with COVID-19, enrolled during active disease. Sequenced input: peripheral blood. The chain's CDR3 is CASSQEDPRQGALAGELFF. The CDR3 DNA is TGCGCCAGCAGCCAAGAAGACCCTAGACAGGGGGCGCTGGCCGGGGAGCTGTTTTTT.